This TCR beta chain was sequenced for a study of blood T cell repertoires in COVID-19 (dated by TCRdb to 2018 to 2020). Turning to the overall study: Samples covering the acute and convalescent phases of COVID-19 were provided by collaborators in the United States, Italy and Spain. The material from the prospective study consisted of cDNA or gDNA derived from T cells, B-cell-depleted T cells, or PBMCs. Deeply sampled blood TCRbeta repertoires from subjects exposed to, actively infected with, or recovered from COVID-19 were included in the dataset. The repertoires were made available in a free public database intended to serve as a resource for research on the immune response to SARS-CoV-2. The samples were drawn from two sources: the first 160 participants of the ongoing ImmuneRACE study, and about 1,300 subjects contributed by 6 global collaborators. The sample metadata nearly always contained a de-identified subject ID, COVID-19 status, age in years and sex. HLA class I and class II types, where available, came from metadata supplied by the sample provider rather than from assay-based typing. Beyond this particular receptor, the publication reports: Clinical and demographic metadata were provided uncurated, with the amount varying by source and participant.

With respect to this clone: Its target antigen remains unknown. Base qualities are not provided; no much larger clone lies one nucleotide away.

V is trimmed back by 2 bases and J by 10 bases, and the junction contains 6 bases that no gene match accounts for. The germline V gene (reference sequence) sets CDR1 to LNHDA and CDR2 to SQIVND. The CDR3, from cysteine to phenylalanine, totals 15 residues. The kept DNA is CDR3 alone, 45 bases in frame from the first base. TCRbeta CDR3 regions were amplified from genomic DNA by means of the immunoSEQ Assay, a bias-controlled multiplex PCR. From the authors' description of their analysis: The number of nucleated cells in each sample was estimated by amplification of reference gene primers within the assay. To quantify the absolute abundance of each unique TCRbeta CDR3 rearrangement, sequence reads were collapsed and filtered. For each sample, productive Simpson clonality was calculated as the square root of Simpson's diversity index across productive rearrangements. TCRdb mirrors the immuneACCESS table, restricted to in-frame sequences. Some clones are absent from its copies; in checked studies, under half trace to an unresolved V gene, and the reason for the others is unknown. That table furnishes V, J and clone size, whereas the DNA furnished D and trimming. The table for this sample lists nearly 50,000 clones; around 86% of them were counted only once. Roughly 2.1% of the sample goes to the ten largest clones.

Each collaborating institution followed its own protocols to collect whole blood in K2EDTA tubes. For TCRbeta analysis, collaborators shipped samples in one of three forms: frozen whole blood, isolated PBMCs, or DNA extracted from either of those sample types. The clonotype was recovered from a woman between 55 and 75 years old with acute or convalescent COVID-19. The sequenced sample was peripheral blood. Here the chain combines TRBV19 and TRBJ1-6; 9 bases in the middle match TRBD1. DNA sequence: TGTGCCAGTAGTATATTGGGACAGGGACGATCACCCCTCCACTTT. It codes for CASSILGQGRSPLHF.